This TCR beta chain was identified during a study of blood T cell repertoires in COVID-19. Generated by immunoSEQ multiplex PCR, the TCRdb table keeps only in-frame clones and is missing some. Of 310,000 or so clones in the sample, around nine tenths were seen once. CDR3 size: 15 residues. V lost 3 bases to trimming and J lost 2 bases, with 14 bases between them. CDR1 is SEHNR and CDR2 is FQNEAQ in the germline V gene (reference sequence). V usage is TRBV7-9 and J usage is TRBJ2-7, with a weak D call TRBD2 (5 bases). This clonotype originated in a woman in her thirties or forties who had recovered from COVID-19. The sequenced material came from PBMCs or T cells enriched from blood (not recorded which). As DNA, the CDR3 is TGTGCCAGCAGCTTCGAGGAGGATCACCCCTACGAGCAGTACTTC. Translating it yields CASSFEEDHPYEQYF.